Each of the 19 T cell receptor beta chains below was sequenced from the same sample in a study of PD-L1 blockade in urothelial cancer. Described time point: pretreatment peripheral blood. Using immunoSEQ multiplex PCR, the repertoire was profiled, and TCRdb retains in-frame clones only, with some absent. This sample has some 87,000 clones; 80% to 90% occur once, and the top ten carry 2% to 2.5%. The material sequenced was PBMCs, taken around atezolizumab (anti-PD-L1) treatment. The receptors here all came from a man aged 60-69 years with urothelial cancer.

This chain uses TRBV18 with TRBJ1-2; D not resolved. Germline V gene sequence: CDR1 KGHSH, CDR2 LQKENI. The CDR3 extends over 14 amino acids. Trimming removed 3 bases from V and 4 bases from J, with 12 bases in between. CDR3 loop: CASSPSREAYGYTF. In nucleotides, the CDR3 is TGTGCCAGCTCACCGTCACGGGAGGCCTATGGCTACACCTTC.

The CDR3 region has the DNA TGCAGCGGTCGGACAGGGGGAGAGACCCAGTACTTC. It specifies CSGRTGGETQYF. This chain uses TRBV29-1 with TRBJ2-5; TRBD1 agrees at 10 bases. The CDR3 is 12 amino acids. Per germline, CDR1 SQVTM and CDR2 ANQGSEA. With 7 bases clipped from V and 4 bases from J, the junction kept 3 bases outside the gene matches.

This sequence joins TRBV6-5 and TRBJ2-5; 7 nucleotides agree with TRBD1. Germline CDR1 is MNHEY and CDR2 is SVGAGI. With 2 bases clipped from V and 1 base from J, the junction kept 4 bases outside the gene matches. The CDR3 is 15 amino acids. The CDR3 nucleotides are TGTGCCAGCAGTTACCCACGGACAGGCCAAGAGACCCAGTACTTC. As protein: CASSYPRTGQETQYF.

The V call is TRBV28, the J call TRBJ2-1, with TRBD2 identical over 7 bases. CDR1 and CDR2 from the germline V gene are MDHEN and SYDVKM. The CDR3 spans 15 residues. With V trimmed by 5 bases and J by 4 bases, 8 bases remained unmatched. CDR3 sequence: CASSGQRGRYNEQFF. For the CDR3, the DNA is TGTGCCAGCAGTGGGCAGCGGGGACGATACAATGAGCAGTTCTTC.

CDR3 residues: CASSPYAADRVQYF. In DNA form, the CDR3 reads TGTGCCAGCAGCCCGTACGCGGCCGATCGTGTTCAGTACTTC. This chain joins TRBV7-8 and TRBJ2-4; the D is unclear. The germline CDR1 and CDR2 sequences are SGHVS and FQNEAQ. The CDR3 spans 14 residues. Trimming stripped 5 bases from V and 11 bases from J, with 19 bases between.

The V gene is TRBV7-2, the J gene TRBJ2-3; the D gene is possibly TRBD1 (6 bases). The V gene lost 7 bases and the J gene lost 10 bases, with 24 bases spanning the gap. The CDR3 runs to 15 residues. Looked up from germline, CDR1 is SGHTA and CDR2 is FQGNSA. The CDR3 protein is CASNSQGYLAGSQYF. The CDR3 DNA is TGTGCCAGCAACTCACAGGGCTACCTAGCTGGCTCGCAGTATTTT. The full variable domain, rest sourced from reference TRBV7-2 and TRBJ2-3, is GAGVSQSPSNKVTEKGKDVELRCDPISGHTALYWYRQSLGQGLEFLIYFQGNSAPDKSGLPSDRFSAERTGGSVSTLTIQRTQQEDSAVYLCASNSQGYLAGSQYFGPGTRLTVL.

The chain uses TRBV5-1 and TRBJ2-7, with 8 nucleotides matching TRBD2. The J segment lost 5 bases and the V segment lost 4 bases, leaving 8 bases of the junction unmatched. Germline lookup yields CDR1 SGHRS and CDR2 YFSETQ. CDR3 size: 14 residues. The CDR3 nucleotides read TGCGCCAGCAGCGTGGGCGGGAGGCCCCACGAGCAGTACTTC. Residues: CASSVGGRPHEQYF. The whole variable domain, filled in from reference TRBV5-1 and TRBJ2-7, reads KAGVTQTPRYLIKTRGQQVTLSCSPISGHRSVSWYQQTPGQGLQFLFEYFSETQRNKGNFPGRFSGRQFSNSRSEMNVSTLELGDSALYLCASSVGGRPHEQYFGPGTRLTVT.

This clone appeared a few times. The chain has TRBV2 and TRBJ2-7, with D maybe TRBD2 (6 bases). V was clipped by 1 base and J by 0 bases, with 31 bases between them. The CDR3 loop spans 22 amino acids. The germline gives CDR1 SNHLY, CDR2 FYNNEI. CDR3 nucleotide sequence: TGTGCCAGCAGTGAAGGCCTCGGGGGAGTGGGATTTCGGCGCGGGGTCTCCTACGAGCAGTACTTC. Translation: CASSEGLGGVGFRRGVSYEQYF.

The V and J genes are TRBV7-2 and TRBJ2-1; 7 positions match TRBD2. Germline-derived CDR1 and CDR2 are SGHTA and FQGNSA. The V and J ends lost 1 base and 7 bases, in that order; junction bases with no gene match: 1. This CDR3 has 13 residues. The CDR3 nucleotides read TGTGCCAGCAGCTTAGTGGGGGGGAATGAGCAGTTCTTC. As protein: CASSLVGGNEQFF.

This chain links TRBV5-1 with TRBJ1-5; 10 bases match TRBD1. The CDR3 loop spans 17 amino acids. V shed 4 bases and J 0 bases; nucleotides not matched to a gene: 7. Germline V lookup: CDR1 SGHRS, CDR2 YFSETQ. Written as DNA, the CDR3 is TGCGCCAGCAGCGCCGGGACAGGGGACTTTAGCAATCAGCCCCAGCATTTT. Protein: CASSAGTGDFSNQPQHF.

The chain carries TRBV11-2 and TRBJ1-6; D is possibly TRBD1 (5 bases). Between the trimmed V and J ends, which lost 3 bases and 7 bases, there was a span of 13 bases. The CDR3 has 15 residues. CDR1 is SGHAT and CDR2 is FQNNGV in the germline V gene. CDR3 nucleotide sequence: TGTGCCAGCAGCTTCGGACAAGTACGCAATTCACCCCTCCACTTT. Protein product: CASSFGQVRNSPLHF.

This chain uses TRBV11-3 with TRBJ2-7, with 7 positions matching TRBD1. This CDR3 has 13 residues. With V trimmed by 5 bases and J by 2 bases, 3 bases remained unmatched. Germline-derived CDR1 and CDR2 are SGHNT and YENEEA. The CDR3 loop reads CASSPGQPYEQYF. The CDR3 DNA sequence: TGTGCCAGCAGCCCGGGACAGCCCTACGAGCAGTACTTC.

V gene TRBV28 combines with J gene TRBJ2-7; D gene ambiguous. The germline V gene has CDR1 MDHEN and CDR2 SYDVKM. V was cut by 3 bases and J by 6 bases, with 12 bases left in between. The CDR3 extends over 13 amino acids. The CDR3 here is CASSFSGRREQYF. The CDR3 bases are TGTGCCAGCAGTTTCTCAGGCCGTCGCGAGCAGTACTTC.

This sequence joins TRBV2 and TRBJ1-1; perhaps TRBD1 as D (6 bases). This CDR3 has 14 amino acids. Germline assignment: CDR1 SNHLY and CDR2 FYNNEI. With 7 bases removed from V and 4 bases from J, the gap between germline ends came to 16 bases. CDR3 residues: CASTSQGISTEAFF. The CDR3, as DNA: TGTGCCAGCACCTCCCAGGGGATAAGCACTGAAGCTTTCTTT.

Here the CDR3 DNA reads TGTGCCAGCAGCCATACAGGGAAGTCAGCGTACGAGCAGTACTTC. Translating gives CASSHTGKSAYEQYF. The J gene is TRBJ2-7, the V gene TRBV4-2; a possible D gene is TRBD1 (6 bases). The CDR3 covers 15 residues. Trimming stripped 3 bases from V and 4 bases from J, with 16 bases between. Germline CDR1 is LGHNA and CDR2 is YNFKEQ.

This clone was seen only once. This chain joins TRBV7-2 and TRBJ2-7; TRBD2 aligns across 10 bases. This CDR3 has 15 residues. Germline CDR1 SGHTA, CDR2 FQGNSA. Trimming removed 6 bases from V and 4 bases from J; junction bases left unmatched: 9. The CDR3 DNA is TGTGCCAGCAGGTCTAGCGGGGGAAAGGGGTACGAGCAGTACTTC. Its translation is CASRSSGGKGYEQYF.

The V gene is TRBV7-3, the J gene TRBJ2-5; possible D gene TRBD2, 6 bases. The CDR3 has 14 residues. In germline, CDR1 is SGHTA, CDR2 FQGTGA. V lost 2 bases, J lost 0 bases, and 7 bases lay in between. DNA for the CDR3: TGTGCCAGCAGCTTAGGGGGGTACCAAGAGACCCAGTACTTC. Protein: CASSLGGYQETQYF.

The V call is TRBV11-3, the J call TRBJ2-6; 9 nucleotides agree with TRBD1. Germline CDR1 SGHNT, CDR2 YENEEA. V lost 5 bases, J lost 0 bases, and 11 bases stayed unmatched. The CDR3 is 19 residues long. DNA for the CDR3: TGTGCCAGCAGCCCTATTACCGGGACAGGGATCTCTGGGGCCAACGTCCTGACTTTC. Amino acids: CASSPITGTGISGANVLTF.

The chain joins TRBV5-1 to TRBJ2-4, with TRBD1 matching over 9 bases. The V segment lost 3 bases and the J segment 5 bases; nucleotides outside the gene matches: 6. The CDR3 runs 15 residues. Germline lookup yields CDR1 SGHRS and CDR2 YFSETQ. CDR3 region: CASSWRTGEQNIQYF. CDR3 DNA: TGCGCCAGCAGCTGGCGGACAGGGGAGCAAAACATTCAGTACTTC.